A selection of T cell receptor beta chains follows, all from one sample in a study of cytomegalovirus exposure and HLA in healthy donors. Here immunoSEQ multiplex PCR was the method, and the copy in TCRdb shows in-frame clones only, minus some. The sample contains about 140,000 clones, roughly a tenth of which appear only once. The sample consisted of PBMCs. Every receptor here comes from a male donor in good health and CMV-seronegative. Both conserved end residues are part of each CDR3. A D gene is named only where the DNA matches it firmly. Some rows have no size entry. The others give once, few or many, or a class for an expanded clone.

v_call: TRBV2
j_call: TRBJ1-2
clone_size: .
d_call: .
cdr3_nt: TGTGCCAGCACTGGGCCCGGAAGGTATGGCCACACCTTC
cdr3_aa: CASTGPGRYGHTF

v_call: TRBV29-1
j_call: TRBJ2-7
clone_size: few
d_call: .
cdr3_nt: TGCAGCGCGGCGAGGGCCTCCTACGAGCAGTACTTC
cdr3_aa: CSAARASYEQYF

v_call: TRBV13
j_call: TRBJ2-7
clone_size: few
d_call: .
cdr3_nt: TGTGCCAGCGCCTCCGGGGGTTCCTACGAGCAGTACTTC
cdr3_aa: CASASGGSYEQYF

v_call: TRBV6-5
j_call: TRBJ1-2
clone_size: .
d_call: TRBD1
cdr3_nt: TGTGCCAGCAGTTACGTACAGGGGCTACTCTATGGCTACCCCTTC
cdr3_aa: CASSYVQGLLYGYPF

v_call: TRBV4-2
j_call: TRBJ2-2
clone_size: few
d_call: TRBD2
cdr3_nt: TGTGCCAGCAGCCAACTTAGCGGGAGGGCCACCGGGGAGCTGTTTTTT
cdr3_aa: CASSQLSGRATGELFF

v_call: TRBV18
j_call: TRBJ2-3
clone_size: .
d_call: TRBD1
cdr3_nt: TGTGCCAGCTCACCAATCGGGGACAGCAAATTCGGGACAGATACGCAGTATTTT
cdr3_aa: CASSPIGDSKFGTDTQYF

v_call: TRBV4-3
j_call: TRBJ2-7
clone_size: few
d_call: .
cdr3_nt: TGCGCCAGCAGCCAAGACGTTGAAGCGGGCTACGAGCAGTACTTC
cdr3_aa: CASSQDVEAGYEQYF

v_call: TRBV10-3
j_call: TRBJ2-3
clone_size: few
d_call: .
cdr3_nt: TGTGCCAGCAGTGAACCGGGCACAGATACGCAGTATTTT
cdr3_aa: CASSEPGTDTQYF

v_call: TRBV25-1
j_call: TRBJ2-3
clone_size: .
d_call: TRBD2
cdr3_nt: TGTGCCAGCAGTTCTAGCGGGAGCACAGATACGCAGTATTTT
cdr3_aa: CASSSSGSTDTQYF

v_call: TRBV27
j_call: TRBJ1-5
clone_size: few
d_call: TRBD1
cdr3_nt: TGTGCCAGCACTATCGACAGGGGAGGGCAGCCCCAGCATTTT
cdr3_aa: CASTIDRGGQPQHF

v_call: TRBV2
j_call: TRBJ1-4
clone_size: .
d_call: .
cdr3_nt: TGTGCCAGCGGGAACAGGCTTAATGAAAAACTGTTTTTT
cdr3_aa: CASGNRLNEKLFF

v_call: TRBV7-8
j_call: TRBJ1-1
clone_size: .
d_call: .
cdr3_nt: TGTGCCAGCAGCCGCTTTTACAGGGACACGAACACTGAAGCTTTCTTT
cdr3_aa: CASSRFYRDTNTEAFF

v_call: TRBV19
j_call: TRBJ1-5
clone_size: few
d_call: TRBD1
cdr3_nt: TGTGCCAGTAGTACCCGGGACAGCCTTCATCAGCCCCAGCATTTT
cdr3_aa: CASSTRDSLHQPQHF